This entry concerns a single T cell receptor (beta chain). The antigen remains undetermined. Assay used: immunoSEQ multiplex PCR; TCRdb lists only in-frame clones, some missing. This sample yields tens of thousands of clones, of which 80% to 85% are seen a single time; around 1.5% belongs to the top ten. The germline gives CDR1 SGHTA, CDR2 FQGTGA. V shed 1 base and J shed 10 bases, with 14 bases lying between them. There are 14 residues in the CDR3. This entry is derived from a study of OX40 agonist ivuxolimab in advanced cancers. Study-wide context: One patient with hepatocellular carcinoma and two with cutaneous melanoma, three in all, had partial responses.

Study results and caveats: On average, a greater number of expanded clones characterised CD8+ T cells relative to CD4+.

Sequencing used CD4+ or CD8+ T cells sorted from blood, obtained in a trial of the OX40 agonist ivuxolimab. The sequence was collected from an adult with an advanced solid tumor such as melanoma, head and neck, liver or kidney cancer. V gene TRBV7-3 combines with J gene TRBJ2-1; no clear D. The CDR3 DNA sequence: TGTGCCAGCAGCTTAAAGGGCCGCGCCTCGGAGCAGTTCTTC. This sequence encodes CASSLKGRASEQFF.